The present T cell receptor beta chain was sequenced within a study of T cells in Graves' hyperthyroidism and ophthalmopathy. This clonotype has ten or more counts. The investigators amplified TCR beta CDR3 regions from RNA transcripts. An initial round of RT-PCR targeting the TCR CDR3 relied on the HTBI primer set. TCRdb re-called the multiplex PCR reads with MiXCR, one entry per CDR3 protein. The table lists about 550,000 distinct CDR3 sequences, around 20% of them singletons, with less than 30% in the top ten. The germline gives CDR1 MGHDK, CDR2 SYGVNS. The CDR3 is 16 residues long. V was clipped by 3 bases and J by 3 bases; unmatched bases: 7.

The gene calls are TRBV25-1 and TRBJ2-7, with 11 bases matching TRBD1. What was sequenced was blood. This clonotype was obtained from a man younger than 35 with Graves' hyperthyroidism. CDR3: CASSDKDRGPHYEQYF. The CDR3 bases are TGTGCCAGCAGTGACAAGGACAGGGGGCCGCACTACGAGCAGTACTTC.